This T cell receptor (beta chain) was sequenced for a study of Ad26.COV2.S vaccination and SARS-CoV-2 variants. Study overall: Donor was in the COV1001 Ad26.COV2.S trial arm.

Assay used: immunoSEQ multiplex PCR; TCRdb lists only in-frame clones, some missing. The sample lists about 400,000 clones, roughly 88% seen once, with around 3.6% in the top ten. This clone was observed a handful of times. Its antigen remains unknown. The treatment is: around 19 received Ad26.COV2.S at low or high dose, single or two shots; roughly 5 received placebo; per-sample allocation not given. Samples were taken on day 63 after the first vaccine or placebo injection. Whole-study results and caveats: Estimates derived from TCR breadth and depth analyses may have underestimated total T cell responses. Similar non-spike TCR breadth was observed in recipients of vaccine and of placebo.

CDR3 length: 14 amino acids. V gave up 1 base and J gave up 0 bases, with 4 bases separating them. Germline CDR1 is LGHDT and CDR2 is YNNKEL (reference sequence). This receptor was identified in a person between 18 and 59 years old who received the Ad26.COV2.S COVID-19 vaccine or a placebo. The chain combines TRBV3-1 (or the pseudogene TRBV3-2) with TRBJ1-3; D unclear. The sequencing here drew on peripheral blood, taken in a trial of Ad26.COV2.S vaccine versus placebo. Written as DNA, the CDR3 is TGTGCCAGCAGCCAAGGGCACTCTGGAAACACCATATATTTT. Its translation is CASSQGHSGNTIYF.